This TCR beta chain was recovered during a study of T cells expressing NK-cell markers. The overall study: Serological testing identified most of the eight sequenced donors as HCMV-seropositive and one as seronegative.

Concerning this clonotype itself: As yet, its antigen is unknown.

Study results and caveats: One observes that, in a handful of donors, these clonotypes were also the leading ones within the CD3+CD56-NKG2C+ fraction.

Scientists made TCR beta cDNA using 5'RACE template switching with UMIs. One entry per CDR3 protein, without DNA, is what TCRdb gives after re-calling the 5' RACE reads. The data show 500,000 to 700,000 distinct CDR3 sequences, and the top ten clones hold roughly 3.5%. The CDR3 has 17 residues. Per the germline V gene, CDR1 is MNHNS and CDR2 is SASEGT. Sequenced material: blood T cells: a sorted CD56 or NKG2C T cell subset, CD4+ or CD8+ T cells, or bulk PBMC T cells (not recorded which). The V and J genes are TRBV6-1 and TRBJ1-4; without DNA, the TCRdb call of TRBD1 cannot be checked. This receptor was obtained from a man younger than 35 in good health. The CDR3 reads CASSRFGTMNANEKLFF.